This TCR beta chain was profiled in a study of blood T cell repertoires in COVID-19. Study context: Samples of COVID-19 (acute and convalescent) were obtained from the United States, Italy and Spain. In each case, the material was cDNA or gDNA derived from T cells, B-cell-depleted T cells, or PBMCs.

V lost 4 bases, J lost 3 bases, and 11 bases stayed unmatched. From germline, CDR1 is SEHNR and CDR2 FQNEAQ (reference sequence). The CDR3 covers 17 residues. Seattle-derived patients entered the study during active infection and were followed longitudinally. Original processing methods: Researchers report that nucleated cell counts were estimated from reference gene primer amplification. Sequenced by immunoSEQ multiplex PCR; TCRdb stores in-frame clones only, minus some. V and J calls and clone size are as listed in that table; D and trimming were resolved from the DNA. The table lists under 200,000 clones, about 88% of them singletons.

V is TRBV7-9 and J is TRBJ2-3; 9 bases fit TRBD1. The sequence was collected from a man in his 60s with COVID-19, enrolled during active disease. Material: peripheral blood. The CDR3 spells CASSSLHWGTGTDTQYF. CDR3 coding DNA: TGTGCCAGCAGCTCGTTGCATTGGGGGACAGGGACAGATACGCAGTATTTT. Supplemented by reference TRBV7-9 and TRBJ2-3, the full variable domain reads DTGVSQNPRHKITKRGQNVTFRCDPISEHNRLYWYRQTLGQGPEFLTYFQNEAQLEKSRLLSDRFSAERPKGSFSTLEIQRTEQGDSAMYLCASSSLHWGTGTDTQYFGPGTRLTVL.